The entry below describes one TCR beta chain. Repertoires were generated with immunoSEQ multiplex PCR, while TCRdb's copy carries only in-frame clones and drops some. The sample shows about 100,000 clones, around 85% of them seen only once. The data were obtained in a study of blood T cell repertoires in COVID-19. The CDR3 length is 14 residues. The J segment lost 7 bases and the V segment lost 3 bases, leaving 7 bases of the junction unmatched. CDR1 is KGHSH and CDR2 is LQKENI in the germline V gene. This sequence joins TRBV18 and TRBJ2-7; 9 bases are shared with TRBD1. This TCR came from a man between 65 and 85 years old with active or convalescent COVID-19. Sequencing input: peripheral blood. The CDR3 nucleotides are TGTGCCAGCTCACCCTGGACAGGGGAGTGGGAGCAGTACTTC. Its translation is CASSPWTGEWEQYF. Looking up the rest from reference TRBV18 and TRBJ2-7 gives the full variable domain: NAGVMQNPRHLVRRRGQEARLRCSPMKGHSHVYWYRQLPEEGLKFMVYLQKENIIDESGMPKERFSAEFPKEGPSILRIQQVVRGDSAAYFCASSPWTGEWEQYFGPGTRLTVT.